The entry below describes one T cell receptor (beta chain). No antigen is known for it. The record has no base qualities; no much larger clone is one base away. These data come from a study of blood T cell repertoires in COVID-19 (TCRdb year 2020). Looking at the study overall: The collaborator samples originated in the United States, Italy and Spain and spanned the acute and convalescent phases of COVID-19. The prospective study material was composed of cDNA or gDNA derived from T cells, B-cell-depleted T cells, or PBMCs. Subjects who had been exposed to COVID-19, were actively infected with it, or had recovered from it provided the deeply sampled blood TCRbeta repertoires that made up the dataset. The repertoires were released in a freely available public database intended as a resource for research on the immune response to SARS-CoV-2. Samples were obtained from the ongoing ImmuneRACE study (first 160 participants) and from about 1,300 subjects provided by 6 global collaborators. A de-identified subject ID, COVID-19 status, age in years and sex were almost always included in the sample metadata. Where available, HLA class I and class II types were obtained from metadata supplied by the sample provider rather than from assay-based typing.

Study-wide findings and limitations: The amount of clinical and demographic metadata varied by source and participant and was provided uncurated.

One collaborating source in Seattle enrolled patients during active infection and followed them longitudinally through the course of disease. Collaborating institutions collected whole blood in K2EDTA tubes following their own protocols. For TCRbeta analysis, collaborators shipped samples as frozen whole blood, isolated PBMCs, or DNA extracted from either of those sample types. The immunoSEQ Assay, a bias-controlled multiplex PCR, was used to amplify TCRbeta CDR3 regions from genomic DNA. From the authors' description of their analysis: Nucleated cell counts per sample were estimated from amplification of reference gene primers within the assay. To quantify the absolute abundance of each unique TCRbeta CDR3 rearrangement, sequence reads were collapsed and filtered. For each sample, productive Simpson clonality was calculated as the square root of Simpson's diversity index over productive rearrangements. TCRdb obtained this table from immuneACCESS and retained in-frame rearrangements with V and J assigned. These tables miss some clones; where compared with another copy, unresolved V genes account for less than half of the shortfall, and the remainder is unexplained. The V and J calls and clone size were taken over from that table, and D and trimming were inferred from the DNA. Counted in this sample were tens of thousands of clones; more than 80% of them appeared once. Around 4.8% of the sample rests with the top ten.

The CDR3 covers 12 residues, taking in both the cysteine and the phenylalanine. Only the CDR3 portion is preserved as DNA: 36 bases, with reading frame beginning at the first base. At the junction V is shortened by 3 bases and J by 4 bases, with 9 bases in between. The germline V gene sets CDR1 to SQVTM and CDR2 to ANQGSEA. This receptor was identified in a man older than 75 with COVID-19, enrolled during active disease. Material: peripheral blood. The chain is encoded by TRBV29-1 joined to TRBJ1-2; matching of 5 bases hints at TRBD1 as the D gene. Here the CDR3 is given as CSVEAGFYGYTF. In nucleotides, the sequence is TGCAGCGTTGAGGCAGGGTTCTATGGCTACACCTTC.